Listed here are 19 T cell receptor beta chains from one sample, sequenced in a study of blood T cell repertoires in COVID-19. Here immunoSEQ multiplex PCR was the method, and the copy in TCRdb shows in-frame clones only, minus some. The repertoire holds 100,000 to 150,000 clones, with around nine tenths as singletons. The material sequenced was peripheral blood. All receptors derive from a man aged 55 to 70 with COVID-19, enrolled during active disease.

This sequence joins TRBV30 and TRBJ1-2; D possibly corresponds to TRBD1 (6 bases). CDR3 length: 13 residues. Germline CDR1 is GTSNPN and CDR2 is SVGIG (reference sequence). V gave up 8 bases and J gave up 0 bases, with 13 bases separating them. CDR3 coding DNA: TGTGCCCAACGGACAGTCGCTAACTATGGCTACACCTTC. Protein sequence: CAQRTVANYGYTF.

This clone was seen only a few times. The J gene is TRBJ1-2, the V gene TRBV3-1 (or the pseudogene TRBV3-2), with D uncertain. The germline CDR1 and CDR2 sequences are LGHDT and YNNKEL (reference sequence). CDR3 size: 17 residues. Trimming removed 0 bases from V and 8 bases from J, with 22 bases in between. CDR3 bases: TGTGCCAGCAGCCAAGATCACTCGGACTCCTTGGCGTCGGGCTACACCTTC. It yields the protein CASSQDHSDSLASGYTF.

The chain joins TRBV6-5 to TRBJ2-1; TRBD1 matches at 10 bases. The CDR3 is 14 amino acids. Trimming removed 2 bases from V and 7 bases from J; junction bases left unmatched: 2. CDR1 is MNHEY, CDR2 SVGAGI, per germline. The CDR3 spells CASSYGTGENEQFF. The CDR3 DNA is TGTGCCAGCAGTTACGGGACAGGGGAAAATGAGCAGTTCTTC.

J is TRBJ2-2 and V is TRBV5-1; 11 bases are shared with TRBD2. The ends lost 1 base at V and 4 bases at J; junction bases unmatched: 3. CDR3 length: 16 residues. Germline V gene lookup returns CDR1 SGHRS and CDR2 YFSETQ. The CDR3 loop is CASSLLTSGATGELFF. The CDR3 DNA reads as TGCGCCAGCAGCTTGTTGACTAGCGGGGCCACCGGGGAGCTGTTTTTT.

The chain employs TRBV18 and TRBJ2-2; 7 nucleotides match TRBD1. The junction had 7 bases not matched to a gene; V was cut back by 3 bases and J by 0 bases. The CDR3 runs to 17 residues. Germline assignment: CDR1 KGHSH and CDR2 LQKENI. CDR3 sequence (DNA): TGTGCCAGCTCACCGTCGTTGGGGACAGCGAACACCGGGGAGCTGTTTTTT. It is translated as CASSPSLGTANTGELFF.

This chain links TRBV7-6 with TRBJ2-7; TRBD1 aligns across 7 bases. The V gene end was trimmed by 1 base and the J gene end by 0 bases; junction bases not matched to a gene: 3. Looked up from germline, CDR1 is SGHVS and CDR2 is FNYEAQ. This CDR3 comprises 15 residues. CDR3 DNA sequence: TGTGCCAGCAGCTTAGTAGGGGACAGCTCCTACGAGCAGTACTTC. This codes for CASSLVGDSSYEQYF.

This chain uses TRBV6-5 with TRBJ2-7; TRBD1 is a possible D gene (6 bases). Germline V gives CDR1 MNHEY, CDR2 SVGAGI. The CDR3 runs to 12 residues. Trimming took off 7 bases at V and 0 bases at J, with 7 bases between the two ends. The CDR3 protein is CASKGGSYEQYF. The CDR3 nucleotides are TGTGCCAGCAAAGGGGGCTCCTACGAGCAGTACTTC.

The rearrangement links TRBV25-1 to TRBJ1-2; D gene uncertain. The CDR3 length is 13 residues. V lost 4 bases to trimming and J lost 5 bases, with 11 bases between them. The germline gives CDR1 MGHDK, CDR2 SYGVNS. CDR3 amino acids: CASSGGRGYGYTF. The CDR3 bases are TGTGCCAGCAGTGGCGGCCGGGGTTATGGCTACACCTTC.

J is TRBJ2-5 and V is TRBV19, with D maybe TRBD1 (6 bases). V dropped 1 base and J dropped 3 bases, with 12 bases sitting between them. In germline, CDR1 is LNHDA, CDR2 SQIVND (reference sequence). This CDR3 is built from 15 residues. For the CDR3, the DNA is TGTGCCAGTAGTATAGTACAGGGACCAAAAGAGACCCAGTACTTC. Its protein product is CASSIVQGPKETQYF.

This chain links TRBV2 with TRBJ1-4, with a weak D call TRBD1 (6 bases). The V and J ends lost 1 base and 8 bases respectively, with 14 bases between them. The CDR3 has 15 amino acids. The germline V gene has CDR1 SNHLY and CDR2 FYNNEI. The CDR3, as DNA: TGTGCCAGCAGTGAAGGGAGGGGGGGTGGCGAAAAACTGTTTTTT. Translation gives CASSEGRGGGEKLFF.

This chain connects TRBV7-2 to TRBJ2-5, with a tentative D call TRBD2 (6 bases). CDR3 size: 17 residues. The V gene lost 2 bases and the J gene lost 0 bases, with 16 bases spanning the gap. Germline CDR1 reads SGHTA; CDR2 reads FQGNSA. CDR3 region: CASSLSGGAGNQETQYF. The CDR3 nucleotides are TGTGCCAGCAGCTTATCGGGCGGGGCAGGGAACCAAGAGACCCAGTACTTC. Variable domain in full (rest from reference TRBV7-2 and TRBJ2-5): GAGVSQSPSNKVTEKGKDVELRCDPISGHTALYWYRQSLGQGLEFLIYFQGNSAPDKSGLPSDRFSAERTGGSVSTLTIQRTQQEDSAVYLCASSLSGGAGNQETQYFGPGTRLLVL.

The chain uses TRBV18 and TRBJ2-7, with 9 nucleotides matching TRBD1. CDR3 length equals 14 residues. The V and J ends lost 3 bases and 3 bases, in that order; junction bases with no gene match: 3. Germline V gives CDR1 KGHSH, CDR2 LQKENI. The CDR3 DNA reads TGTGCCAGCTCACCCCCGGGACAGGGCTACGAGCAGTACTTC. It encodes CASSPPGQGYEQYF.

The chain employs TRBV19 and TRBJ2-1; tentative D call: TRBD2 (6 bases). This CDR3 is built from 13 residues. The V gene's germline CDR1 is LNHDA and CDR2 SQIVND (reference sequence). V dropped 6 bases and J dropped 5 bases, with 11 bases sitting between them. The CDR3 nucleotides read TGTGCCAGTAGGCGGGGTATCAACAATGAGCAGTTCTTC. Amino acids: CASRRGINNEQFF. Full variable domain (remainder filled in from reference TRBV19 and TRBJ2-1): DGGITQSPKYLFRKEGQNVTLSCEQNLNHDAMYWYRQDPGQGLRLIYYSQIVNDFQKGDIAEGYSVSREKKESFPLTVTSAQKNPTAFYLCASRRGINNEQFFGPGTRLTVL.

CDR3 loop: CASSQDTQETQYF. DNA for the CDR3: TGTGCCAGCAGTCAGGACACCCAAGAGACCCAGTACTTC. The chain has TRBV7-9 and TRBJ2-5, with D tentatively TRBD1 (5 bases). Trimming left V 6 bases short and J 1 base short, with 9 bases between. CDR1 and CDR2 from the germline V gene are SEHNR and FQNEAQ (reference sequence). CDR3 size: 13 residues.

The chain uses TRBV11-3 and TRBJ2-7, with a possible D match to TRBD1 (6 bases). The V end was cut by 5 bases, the J end by 0 bases, with 14 bases between. The germline V gene has CDR1 SGHNT and CDR2 YENEEA. This CDR3 is 15 amino acids long. The CDR3 region has the DNA TGTGCCAGCAGCCCGAACAGGGCCCCCTCCTACGAGCAGTACTTC. It yields the protein CASSPNRAPSYEQYF.

V usage is TRBV4-1 and J usage is TRBJ1-1, with D possibly matching TRBD1 (5 bases). The V end lost 4 bases, the J end lost 0 bases, and 9 bases lay between the germline ends. The CDR3 consists of 14 residues. The germline CDR1 and CDR2 sequences are MGHRA and YSYEKL. DNA of the CDR3: TGCGCCAGCAGCCCCCAAGGGGTGAACACTGAAGCTTTCTTT. It codes for CASSPQGVNTEAFF.

This sequence joins TRBV12-5 and TRBJ2-1; 7 nucleotides line up with TRBD2. This CDR3 region has 11 residues. In germline, CDR1 is LGHNT, CDR2 FRNRAP. With 6 bases clipped from V and 8 bases from J, the junction kept 1 base outside the gene matches. The CDR3 sequence is CASGLADEQFF. The CDR3 DNA sequence: TGTGCTAGTGGCCTAGCGGATGAGCAGTTCTTC.

CDR3 sequence: CASSVDSGSPLHF. CDR3 DNA sequence: TGTGCCAGCAGCGTAGATTCGGGATCACCCCTCCACTTT. The chain carries TRBV9 and TRBJ1-6; D not certain. Germline V CDR1 and CDR2: SGDLS, YYNGEE. CDR3 length: 13 residues. The V gene lost 0 bases and the J gene lost 10 bases, with 8 bases spanning the gap.

The chain links TRBV6-5 to TRBJ1-5, with 8 bases that match TRBD1. After removal of 6 bases from V and 5 bases from J, the junction contained 9 bases not matched to a gene. The CDR3 is 15 amino acids. CDR1 and CDR2 from the germline V gene are MNHEY and SVGAGI. Written as DNA, the CDR3 is TGTGCCAGCAGACGAGCTCCAGGGGGCGATCAGCCCCAGCATTTT. Its translation: CASRRAPGGDQPQHF.